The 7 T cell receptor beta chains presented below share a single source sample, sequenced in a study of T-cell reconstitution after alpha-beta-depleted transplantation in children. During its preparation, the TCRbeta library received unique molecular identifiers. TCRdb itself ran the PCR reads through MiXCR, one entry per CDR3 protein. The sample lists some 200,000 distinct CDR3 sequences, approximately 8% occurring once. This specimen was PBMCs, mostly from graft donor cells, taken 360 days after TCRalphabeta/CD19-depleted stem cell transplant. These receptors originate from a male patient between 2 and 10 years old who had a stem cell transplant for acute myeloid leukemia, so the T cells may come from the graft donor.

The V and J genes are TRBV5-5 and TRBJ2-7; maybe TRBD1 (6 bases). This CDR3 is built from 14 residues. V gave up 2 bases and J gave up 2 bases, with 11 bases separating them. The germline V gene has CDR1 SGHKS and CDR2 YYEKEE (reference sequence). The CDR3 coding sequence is TGTGCCAGCAGCTTCCTGACAGGCCCCTACGAGCAGTACTTC. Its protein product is CASSFLTGPYEQYF.

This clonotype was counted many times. CDR3 DNA sequence: TGCAGTGCTAGAGATGTGAAGGGGTTGTACACTGAAGCTTTCTTT. The encoded protein is CSARDVKGLYTEAFF. The chain couples TRBV20-1 to TRBJ1-1; D perhaps matches TRBD1 (5 bases). V lost 0 bases and J lost 3, with 14 bases in between. From germline, CDR1 is DFQATT and CDR2 SNEGSKA (reference sequence). The CDR3 runs 15 residues.

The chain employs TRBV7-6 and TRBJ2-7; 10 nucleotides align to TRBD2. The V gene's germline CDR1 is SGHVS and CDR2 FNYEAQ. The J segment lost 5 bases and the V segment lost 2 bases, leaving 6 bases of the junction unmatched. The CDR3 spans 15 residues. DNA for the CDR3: TGTGCCAGCAGCTTATTCCCTAGCGGGAGAGACGAGCAGTACTTC. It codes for CASSLFPSGRDEQYF.

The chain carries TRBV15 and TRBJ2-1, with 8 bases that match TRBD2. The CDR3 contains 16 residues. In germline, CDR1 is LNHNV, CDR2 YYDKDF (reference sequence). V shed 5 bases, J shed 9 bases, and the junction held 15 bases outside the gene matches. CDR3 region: CATSLPGGDLATEQFF. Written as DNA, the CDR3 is TGTGCCACCAGCTTACCGGGAGGGGATCTAGCCACTGAGCAGTTCTTC.

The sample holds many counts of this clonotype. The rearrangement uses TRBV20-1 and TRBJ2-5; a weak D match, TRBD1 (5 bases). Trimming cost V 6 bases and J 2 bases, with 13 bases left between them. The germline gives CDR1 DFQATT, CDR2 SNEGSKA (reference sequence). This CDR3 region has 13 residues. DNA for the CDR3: TGCAGTGCGCGACAGACAAATCAAGAGACCCAGTACTTC. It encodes CSARQTNQETQYF.

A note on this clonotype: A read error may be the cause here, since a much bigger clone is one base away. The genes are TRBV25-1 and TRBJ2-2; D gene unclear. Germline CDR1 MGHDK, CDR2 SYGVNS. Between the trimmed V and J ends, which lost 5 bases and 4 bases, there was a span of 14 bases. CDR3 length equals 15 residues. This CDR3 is CASSPFHTITGELFF. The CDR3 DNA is TGTGCCAGCAGTCCCTTCCATACAATCACCGGGGAGCTGTTTTTT.

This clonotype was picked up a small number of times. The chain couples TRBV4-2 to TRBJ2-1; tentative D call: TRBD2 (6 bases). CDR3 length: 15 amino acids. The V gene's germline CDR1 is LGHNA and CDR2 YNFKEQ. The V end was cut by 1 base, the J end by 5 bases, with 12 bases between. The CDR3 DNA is TGTGCCAGCAGCCAAGGGAGGGAACGTAACAATGAGCAGTTCTTC. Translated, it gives CASSQGRERNNEQFF.